A single sample gave rise to the 9 T cell receptor beta chains below, sequenced in a study of T cells after yellow fever vaccination. TCRdb reanalysed the 5' RACE reads using MiXCR and keeps one entry per CDR3 protein. Here the sample spans about 340,000 distinct CDR3 sequences, around an eighth being singletons. The material was CD4+ T cells sorted from PBMCs, obtained 15 days after the yellow fever booster vaccination. The receptors originated from a man aged 18 to 35 who received the YFV17D yellow fever vaccine.

The chain has TRBV10-2 and TRBJ1-1; maybe TRBD1 (5 bases). V shed 10 bases and J shed 4 bases, with 16 bases lying between them. The CDR3 extends over 13 amino acids. Germline assignment: CDR1 WSHSY and CDR2 SAAADI. The CDR3 is CATSHSGGTEAFF. For the CDR3, the DNA is TGCGCCACCTCCCACTCGGGGGGCACTGAAGCTTTCTTT.

This clonotype was detected only a few times. This chain connects TRBV5-5 to TRBJ1-1; a possible D gene is TRBD1 (5 bases). Germline CDR1 SGHKS, CDR2 YYEKEE (reference sequence). The CDR3 is made up of 14 amino acids. Trimming stripped 6 bases from V and 4 bases from J, with 16 bases between. CDR3 in amino acids: CASNPIDSPTEAFF. CDR3 in DNA: TGTGCCAGCAACCCAATCGACAGCCCCACTGAAGCTTTCTTT.

This clonotype occurred a few times. This chain joins TRBV7-9 and TRBJ2-7; D possibly uses TRBD1 or TRBD2 (6 bases each). The CDR3 consists of 13 residues. V was pared by 3 bases and J by 3 bases, with 9 bases between. Germline CDR1 SEHNR, CDR2 FQNEAQ (reference sequence). The CDR3 reads CASSFGGLYEQYV. CDR3 bases: TGTGCCAGCAGCTTCGGGGGCCTCTACGAGCAGTACGTC.

This clonotype was detected a few times. The chain has TRBV20-1 and TRBJ2-5; D may be TRBD1 (5 bases). CDR3 length equals 14 residues. Germline CDR1 and CDR2: DFQATT and SNEGSKA (reference sequence). The V gene lost 2 bases and the J gene lost 5 bases, with 15 bases spanning the gap. The CDR3 region has the DNA TGCAGTGCTAGACCGACAGAAGAAGGGGAGACCCAGTACTTC. It specifies CSARPTEEGETQYF.

This clonotype was seen at least ten times. The V gene is TRBV12-3 or TRBV12-4, the J gene TRBJ2-5; D not resolved. The CDR3 covers 15 residues. Trimming shortened V by 7 bases and J by 1 base, and 16 bases separated the two germline ends. The CDR3 sequence: CASTPWAWSQETQYF. CDR3 in DNA: TGTGCCAGCACCCCTTGGGCATGGAGCCAAGAGACCCAGTACTTC.

This clonotype was picked up a small number of times. This sequence joins TRBV10-3 and TRBJ2-3; D unclear. V lost 1 base and J 6 bases, leaving 5 bases between the germline ends. Germline loops: CDR1 ENHRY, CDR2 SYGVKD. This CDR3 spans 12 amino acids. The CDR3 DNA reads as TGTGCCATCAGTGAGTTTGGGGATACGCAGTATTTT. Amino acid sequence: CAISEFGDTQYF.

This clonotype occurred a few times. This chain joins TRBV7-3 and TRBJ1-1, with 9 bases aligning to TRBD1. The CDR3 extends over 13 amino acids. J gave up 4 bases and V 4 bases, and 1 base lay outside the gene matches. CDR1 SGHTA and CDR2 FQGTGA come from the germline V gene. DNA for the CDR3: TGTGCCAGCAGCTGGGGACAGGGCACTGAAGCTTTCTTT. As protein: CASSWGQGTEAFF.

This clonotype was picked up a small number of times. The chain has TRBV6-6 and TRBJ1-3; D is uncertain. CDR1 is MNHNY and CDR2 is SVGAGI in the germline V gene (reference sequence). V lost 11 bases and J lost 0, with 8 bases in between. The CDR3 spans 12 residues. The CDR3: CAAQRSGNTIYF. The CDR3 bases are TGTGCCGCGCAGCGCTCTGGAAACACCATATATTTT.

This clonotype has just a few counts. The V and J genes are TRBV20-1 and TRBJ2-3; 8 positions agree with TRBD1. Trimming removed 6 bases from V and 6 bases from J; junction bases left unmatched: 11. The CDR3 runs 14 residues. Germline V lookup: CDR1 DFQATT, CDR2 SNEGSKA (reference sequence). The CDR3: CSAPDRGSLDTQYF. CDR3 nucleotides: TGCAGTGCACCCGACAGGGGCTCACTGGATACGCAGTATTTT.